This TCR beta chain was retrieved from a study of sequential checkpoint blockade in melanoma. About the research overall: Patients were randomized 1:1 to nivolumab-then-ipilimumab or ipilimumab-then-nivolumab first-line. Both treatment sequences were followed by maintenance nivolumab.

The treatment is: randomized to nivolumab then ipilimumab (arm A) or the reverse (arm B). Patients had received no earlier DNA-damaging chemotherapy. From thawed PBMCs, live CD3+CD8+ cells negative for CD19 and CD56 were sorted. TCRdb keeps only in-frame clones here, not all; method: immunoSEQ multiplex PCR. The data contain about 40,000 clones, 80% to 90% of them seen just once; the ten biggest clones take up 9% to 15%. V was cut by 6 bases and J by 5 bases, with 11 bases left in between. The CDR3 consists of 12 residues. Germline V lookup: CDR1 MNHEY, CDR2 SMNVEV (reference sequence). This rearrangement joins TRBV27 to TRBJ2-7; tentative D call: TRBD1 (6 bases). The sequence derives from a human donor with melanoma. The source was CD8+ T cells sorted from blood (inferred from file names), collected from a patient given nivolumab and ipilimumab in sequence. CDR3 sequence (DNA): TGTGCCAGCAGCCAGGGGCCCCACGAGCAGTACTTC. Translated: CASSQGPHEQYF.